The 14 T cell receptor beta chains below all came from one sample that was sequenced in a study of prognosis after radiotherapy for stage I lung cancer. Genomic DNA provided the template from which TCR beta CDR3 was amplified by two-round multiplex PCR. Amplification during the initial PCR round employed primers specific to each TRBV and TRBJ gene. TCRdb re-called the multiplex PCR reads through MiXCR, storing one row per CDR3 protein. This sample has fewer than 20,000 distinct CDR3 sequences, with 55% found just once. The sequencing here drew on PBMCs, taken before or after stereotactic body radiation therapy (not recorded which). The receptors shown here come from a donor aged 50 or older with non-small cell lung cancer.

The DNA of the CDR3 is TGTGCCAGCAGTTACTCCGGGGGCAACTATGGCTACACCTTC. It yields the protein CASSYSGGNYGYTF. The chain links TRBV6-5 to TRBJ1-2, with D possibly matching TRBD1 (6 bases). Germline values: CDR1 MNHEY, CDR2 SVGAGI. This CDR3 contains 14 residues. V was pared by 0 bases and J by 2 bases, with 7 bases between.

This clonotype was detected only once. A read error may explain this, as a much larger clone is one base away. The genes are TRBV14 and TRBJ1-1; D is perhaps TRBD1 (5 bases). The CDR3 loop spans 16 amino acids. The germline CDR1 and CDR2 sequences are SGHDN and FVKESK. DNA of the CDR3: TGTGCCAGCATCCAAGATATGGGGGTGGGGAACACTGAAGCTTTCTTT. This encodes CASIQDMGVGNTEAFF.

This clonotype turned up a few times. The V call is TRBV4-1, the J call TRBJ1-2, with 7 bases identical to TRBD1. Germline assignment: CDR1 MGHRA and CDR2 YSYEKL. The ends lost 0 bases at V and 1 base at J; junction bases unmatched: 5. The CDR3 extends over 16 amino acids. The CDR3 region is CASSQDGTEYNYGYTF. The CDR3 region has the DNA TGCGCCAGCAGCCAAGATGGGACAGAATATAACTATGGCTACACCTTC.

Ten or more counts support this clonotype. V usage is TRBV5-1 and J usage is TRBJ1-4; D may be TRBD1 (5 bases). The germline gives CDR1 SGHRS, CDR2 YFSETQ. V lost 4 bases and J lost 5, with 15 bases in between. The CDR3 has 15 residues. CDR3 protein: CASSPRGPVNEKLFF. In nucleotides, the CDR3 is TGCGCCAGCAGCCCGCGGGGACCCGTCAATGAAAAACTGTTTTTT.

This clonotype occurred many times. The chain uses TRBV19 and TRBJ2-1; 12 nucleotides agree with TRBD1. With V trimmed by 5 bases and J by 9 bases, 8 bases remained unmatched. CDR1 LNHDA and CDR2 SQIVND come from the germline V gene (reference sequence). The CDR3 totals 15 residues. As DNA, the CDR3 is TGTGCCAGTAGTGACGGGACAGGGGGCTCGGGTGAGCAGTTCTTC. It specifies CASSDGTGGSGEQFF.

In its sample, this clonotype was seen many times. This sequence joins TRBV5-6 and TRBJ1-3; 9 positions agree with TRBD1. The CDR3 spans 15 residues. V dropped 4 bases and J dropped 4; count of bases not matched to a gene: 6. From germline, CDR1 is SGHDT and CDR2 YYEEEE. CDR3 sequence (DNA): TGTGCCAGCAGCCCAGGGGGACAGGGAGGAAACACCATATATTTT. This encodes CASSPGGQGGNTIYF. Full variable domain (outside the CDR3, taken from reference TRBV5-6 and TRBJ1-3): DAGVTQSPTHLIKTRGQQVTLRCSPKSGHDTVSWYQQALGQGPQFIFQYYEEEERQRGNFPDRFSGHQFPNYSSELNVNALLLGDSALYLCASSPGGQGGNTIYFGEGSWLTVV.

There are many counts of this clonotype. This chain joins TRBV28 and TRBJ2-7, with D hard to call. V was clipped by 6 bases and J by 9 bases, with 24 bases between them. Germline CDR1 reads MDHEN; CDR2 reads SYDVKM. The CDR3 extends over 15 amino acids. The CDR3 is CASRAYRPERSGQYF. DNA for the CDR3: TGTGCCAGCAGGGCTTATAGGCCGGAAAGATCCGGGCAGTACTTC. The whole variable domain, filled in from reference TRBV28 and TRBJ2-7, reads DVKVTQSSRYLVKRTGEKVFLECVQDMDHENMFWYRQDPGLGLRLIYFSYDVKMKEKGDIPEGYSVSREKKERFSLILESASTNQTSMYLCASRAYRPERSGQYFGPGTRLTVT.

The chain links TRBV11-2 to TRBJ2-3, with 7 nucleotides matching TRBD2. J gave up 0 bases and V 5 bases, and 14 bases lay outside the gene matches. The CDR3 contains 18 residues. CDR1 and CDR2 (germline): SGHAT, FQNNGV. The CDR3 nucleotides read TGTGCCAGCAGCGATACCCCCGGGAGTAGCGGGAGCACAGATACGCAGTATTTT. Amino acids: CASSDTPGSSGSTDTQYF.

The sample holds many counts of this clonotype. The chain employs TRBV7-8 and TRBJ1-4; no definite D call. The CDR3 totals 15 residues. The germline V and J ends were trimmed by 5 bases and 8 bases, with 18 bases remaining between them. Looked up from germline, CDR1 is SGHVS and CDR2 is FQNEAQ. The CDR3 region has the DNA TGTGCCAGCAGCAAGACTTCCGGGCTTGGGGAAAAACTGTTTTTT. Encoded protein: CASSKTSGLGEKLFF.

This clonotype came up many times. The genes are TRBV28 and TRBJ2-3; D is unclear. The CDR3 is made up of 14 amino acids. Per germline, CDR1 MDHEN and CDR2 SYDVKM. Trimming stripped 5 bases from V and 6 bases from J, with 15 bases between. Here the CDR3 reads CASSLTNLGDTQYF. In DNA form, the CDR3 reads TGTGCCAGCAGTCTCACAAACTTGGGGGATACGCAGTATTTT.

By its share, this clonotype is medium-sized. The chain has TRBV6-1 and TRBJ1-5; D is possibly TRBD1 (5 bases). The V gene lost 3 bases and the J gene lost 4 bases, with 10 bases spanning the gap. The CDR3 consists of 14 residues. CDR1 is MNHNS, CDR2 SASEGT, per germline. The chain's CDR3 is CASSESGGNQPQHF. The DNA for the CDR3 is TGTGCCAGCAGTGAGTCGGGGGGGAATCAGCCCCAGCATTTT.

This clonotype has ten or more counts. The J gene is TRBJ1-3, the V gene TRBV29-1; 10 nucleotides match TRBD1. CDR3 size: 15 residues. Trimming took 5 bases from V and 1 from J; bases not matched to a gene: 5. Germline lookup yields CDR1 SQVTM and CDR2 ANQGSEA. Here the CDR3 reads CSVWDRGLSGNTIYF. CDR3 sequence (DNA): TGCAGCGTTTGGGACAGGGGTTTATCTGGAAACACCATATATTTT.

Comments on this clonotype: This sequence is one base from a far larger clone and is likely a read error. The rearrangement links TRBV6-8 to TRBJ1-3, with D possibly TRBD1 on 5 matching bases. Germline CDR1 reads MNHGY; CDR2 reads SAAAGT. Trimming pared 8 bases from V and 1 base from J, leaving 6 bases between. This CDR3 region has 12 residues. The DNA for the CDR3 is TGTGCCAGCGGACATTCTGGAAACACCATATATTTT. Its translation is CASGHSGNTIYF.

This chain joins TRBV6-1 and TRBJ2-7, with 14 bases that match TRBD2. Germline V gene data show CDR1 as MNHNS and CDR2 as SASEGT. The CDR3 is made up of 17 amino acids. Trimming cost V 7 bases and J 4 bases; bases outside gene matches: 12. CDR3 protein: CASIRTGTSGSKYEQYF. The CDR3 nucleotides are TGTGCCAGCATTAGAACCGGGACTAGCGGGAGTAAGTACGAGCAGTACTTC.